This T cell receptor beta chain originates from a study of blood T cell repertoires in COVID-19. Turning to the study itself: The origin of the acute and convalescent COVID-19 samples was the United States, Italy and Spain. The analysed material was cDNA or gDNA that came from T cells, B-cell-depleted T cells, or PBMCs.

Per germline, CDR1 MDHEN and CDR2 SYDVKM. The CDR3 contains 15 residues. Trimming cost V 5 bases and J 0 bases, with 14 bases left between them. In Seattle, patients joined the study during active infection and were tracked longitudinally. As originally analysed: From reference gene primer amplification, estimates of nucleated cell counts were derived. The table came from immunoSEQ multiplex PCR; TCRdb's copy has only in-frame clones and leaves some out. V and J calls and clone size are copied from that table; D and trimming were computed from the DNA. The table records about 180,000 clones, about 85% of them present only once.

V usage is TRBV28 and J usage is TRBJ2-7; TRBD2 is a possible D gene (5 bases). The receptor comes from a person aged 65 to 79 with COVID-19, enrolled during active disease. Sequencing was performed on peripheral blood. The CDR3 reads CASSTPGKSSYEQYF. As DNA, the CDR3 is TGTGCCAGCAGTACACCCGGGAAAAGCTCCTACGAGCAGTACTTC.